This T cell receptor (beta chain) was observed in a study of T cell changes during pregnancy in multiple sclerosis. Sequenced by immunoSEQ multiplex PCR; TCRdb stores in-frame clones only, minus some. The table lists around 52,000 clones, around 87% of them singletons. The count of this clone is one. What was sequenced was peripheral blood from another person, used as feeder cells. This TCR was sampled from a human donor whose cells served as feeder cells for cultures in a pregnancy study.

The CDR3 nucleotides read TGCGCCAGCAGCCGGGACGGGGGCTATGGTGGCTACACCTTC. Translating it yields CASSRDGGYGGYTF. The chain joins TRBV4-1 to TRBJ1-2; D might be TRBD1 (6 bases). The CDR3 totals 14 residues. Trimming took off 4 bases at V and 7 bases at J, with 16 bases between the two ends. In germline, CDR1 is MGHRA, CDR2 YSYEKL.